Sequencing of this T cell receptor beta chain was carried out in a study of shared clonotypes between healthy human individuals. It was CD45RO-negative cells, positively selected for CCR7, that made up naive CD8 cells, with terminally differentiated effector memory CD45RA+ cells excluded. Study-level points and caveats: Several donors showed sharing of about 4.6% of naive CD4 clonotypes. Non-shared clonotypes showed lower generation probabilities than clonotypes common to all four donors. A small donor pool kept down the genetic and exposure-history diversity that was represented.

The V segment lost 4 bases and the J segment 5 bases; nucleotides outside the gene matches: 6. In germline, CDR1 is SGHDT, CDR2 YYEEEE. The CDR3 length is 17 residues. A word on this clone: What it recognizes is unknown.

The test was conducted at deep level. Assay: immunoSEQ multiplex PCR; the TCRdb copy retains only in-frame clones and omits some. The sample includes approximately 810,000 clones, about 91% of them seen just once. The clonotype comes from a young man in good health. The sequenced sample was naive CD8+ T cells sorted from blood. V gene TRBV5-6 combines with J gene TRBJ2-2; 15 positions agree with TRBD2. The CDR3 protein is CASSAGLAGGITGELFF. The CDR3, as DNA: TGTGCCAGCAGCGCGGGACTAGCGGGAGGTATTACCGGGGAGCTGTTTTTT.